A selection of T cell receptor beta chains follows, all from one sample in a study of T cells in Graves' hyperthyroidism and ophthalmopathy. TCRdb independently ran MiXCR on the multiplex PCR reads; one entry per CDR3 protein. Of approximately 640,000 distinct CDR3 sequences in the sample, around 16% were seen once. Material for sequencing was blood. The receptors derive from a man between 45 and 60 years old with Graves' hyperthyroidism. The CDR3 runs from the conserved cysteine through the conserved F or W. The D gene is left open where the match is weak. Size is stated for part of the rows, as once, few or many counts, or as a class when the clone is expanded.

len	d_gene	v_gene	abundance	j_gene	CDR3aa	CDR3nt
14	.	TRBV28	many	TRBJ2-5	CASSSQGGGETQYF	TGTGCCAGCAGTTCGCAGGGAGGGGGTGAGACCCAGTACTTC
17	TRBD2	TRBV28	many	TRBJ2-3	CASSFLSSGRGTDTQYF	TGTGCCAGCAGTTTTCTCTCTAGCGGGAGAGGCACAGATACGCAGTATTTT
14	.	TRBV6-2/TRBV6-3	many	TRBJ2-2	CASSFRQYTGELFF	TGTGCCAGCAGTTTCCGACAGTACACCGGGGAGCTGTTTTTT
12	.	TRBV29-1	.	TRBJ2-7	CSVDDGPYEQYF	TGCAGCGTAGACGACGGACCCTACGAGCAGTACTTC
12	.	TRBV7-9	.	TRBJ2-1	CASSLAVNEQFF	TGTGCCAGCAGCTTAGCTGTGAATGAGCAGTTCTTC
18	.	TRBV19	.	TRBJ2-2	CASSISLERRTNTGELFF	TGTGCCAGTAGTATATCTCTGGAGCGGAGAACGAACACCGGGGAGCTGTTTTTT
16	.	TRBV20-1	many	TRBJ2-3	CSARNPGGAIGDTQYF	TGCAGTGCTAGAAACCCTGGAGGGGCTATAGGAGATACGCAGTATTTT
13	.	TRBV2	few	TRBJ2-3	CASSEDLRDTQYF	TGTGCCAGCAGTGAGGACCTACGAGATACGCAGTATTTT
13	.	TRBV27	.	TRBJ2-7	CASSFGEESEQYF	TGTGCCAGCAGTTTTGGGGAGGAGAGCGAGCAGTACTTC
13	TRBD1	TRBV12-3/TRBV12-4	.	TRBJ1-2	CASSFDRQGGYTF	TGTGCCAGCAGTTTCGATAGACAGGGGGGCTACACCTTC